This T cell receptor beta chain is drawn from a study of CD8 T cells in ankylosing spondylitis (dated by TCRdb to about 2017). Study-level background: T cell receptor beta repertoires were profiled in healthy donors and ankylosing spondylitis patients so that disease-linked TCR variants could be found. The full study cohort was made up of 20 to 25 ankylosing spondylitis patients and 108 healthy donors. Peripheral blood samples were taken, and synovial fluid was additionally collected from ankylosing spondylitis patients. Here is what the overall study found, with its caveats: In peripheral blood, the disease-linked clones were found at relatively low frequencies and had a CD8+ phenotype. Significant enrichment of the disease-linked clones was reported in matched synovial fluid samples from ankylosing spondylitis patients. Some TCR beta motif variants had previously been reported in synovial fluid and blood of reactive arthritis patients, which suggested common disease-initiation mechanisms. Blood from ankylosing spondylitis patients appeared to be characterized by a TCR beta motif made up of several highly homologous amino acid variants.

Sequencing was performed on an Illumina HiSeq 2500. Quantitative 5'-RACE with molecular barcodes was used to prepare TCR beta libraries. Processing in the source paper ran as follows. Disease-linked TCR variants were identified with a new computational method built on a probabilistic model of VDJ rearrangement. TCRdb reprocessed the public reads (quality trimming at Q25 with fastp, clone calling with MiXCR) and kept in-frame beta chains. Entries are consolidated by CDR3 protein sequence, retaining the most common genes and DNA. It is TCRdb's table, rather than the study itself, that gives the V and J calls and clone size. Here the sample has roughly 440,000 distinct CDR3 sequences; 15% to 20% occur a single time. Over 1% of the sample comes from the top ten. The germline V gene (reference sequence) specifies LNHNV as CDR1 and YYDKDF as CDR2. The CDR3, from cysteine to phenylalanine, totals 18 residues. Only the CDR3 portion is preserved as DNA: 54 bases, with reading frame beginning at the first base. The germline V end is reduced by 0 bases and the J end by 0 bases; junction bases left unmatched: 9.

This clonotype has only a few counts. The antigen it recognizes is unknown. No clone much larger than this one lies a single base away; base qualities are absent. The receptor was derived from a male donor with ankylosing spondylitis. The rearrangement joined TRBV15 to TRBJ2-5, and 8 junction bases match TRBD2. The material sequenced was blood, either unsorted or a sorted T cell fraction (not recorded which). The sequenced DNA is TGTGCCACCAGCAGAGACCGTCGGGGGGGGAAGTACCAAGAGACCCAGTACTTC. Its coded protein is CATSRDRRGGKYQETQYF. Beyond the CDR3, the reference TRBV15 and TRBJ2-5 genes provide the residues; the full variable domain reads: DAMVIQNPRYQVTQFGKPVTLSCSQTLNHNVMYWYQQKSSQAPKLLFHYYDKDFNNEADTPDNFQSRRPNTSFCFLDIRSPGLGDTAMYLCATSRDRRGGKYQETQYFGPGTRLLVL.